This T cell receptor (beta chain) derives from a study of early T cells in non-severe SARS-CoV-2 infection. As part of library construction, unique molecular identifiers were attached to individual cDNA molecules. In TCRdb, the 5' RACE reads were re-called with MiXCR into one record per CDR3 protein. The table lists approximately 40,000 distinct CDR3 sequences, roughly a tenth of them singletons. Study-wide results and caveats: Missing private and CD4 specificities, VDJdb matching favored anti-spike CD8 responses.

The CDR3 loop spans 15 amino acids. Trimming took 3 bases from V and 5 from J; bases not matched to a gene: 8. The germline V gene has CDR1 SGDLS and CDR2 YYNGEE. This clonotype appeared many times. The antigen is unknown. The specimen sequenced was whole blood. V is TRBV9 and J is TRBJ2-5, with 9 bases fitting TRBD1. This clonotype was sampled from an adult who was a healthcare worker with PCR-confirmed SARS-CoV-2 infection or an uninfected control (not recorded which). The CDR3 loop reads CASSASTGGAETQYF. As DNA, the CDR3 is TGTGCCAGCAGCGCAAGCACAGGGGGCGCGGAGACCCAGTACTTC.